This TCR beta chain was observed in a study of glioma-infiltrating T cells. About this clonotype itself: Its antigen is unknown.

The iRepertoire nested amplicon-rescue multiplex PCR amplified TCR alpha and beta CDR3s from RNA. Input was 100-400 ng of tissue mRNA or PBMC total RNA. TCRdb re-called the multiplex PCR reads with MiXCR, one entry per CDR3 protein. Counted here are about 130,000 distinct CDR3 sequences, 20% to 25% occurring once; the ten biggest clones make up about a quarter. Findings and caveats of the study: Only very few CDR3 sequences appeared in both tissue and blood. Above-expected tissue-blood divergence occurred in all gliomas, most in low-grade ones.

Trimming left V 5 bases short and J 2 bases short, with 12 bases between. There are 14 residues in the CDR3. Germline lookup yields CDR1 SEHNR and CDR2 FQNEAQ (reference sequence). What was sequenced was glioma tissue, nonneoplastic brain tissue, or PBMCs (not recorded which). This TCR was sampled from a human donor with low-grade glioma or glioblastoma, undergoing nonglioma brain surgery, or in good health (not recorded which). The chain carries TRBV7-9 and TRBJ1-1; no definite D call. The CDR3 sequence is CASSPVYRNTEAFF. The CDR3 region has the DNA TGTGCCAGCAGCCCGGTCTATAGAAACACTGAAGCTTTCTTT.